This T cell receptor beta chain was identified in a study of Graves' ophthalmopathy and Graves' hyperthyroidism. Scientists amplified the TCR beta CDR3 regions from RNA transcripts. Second-round multiplex PCR came after a first-round RT-PCR that employed HTBI primers. TCRdb independently ran MiXCR on the multiplex PCR reads; one entry per CDR3 protein. Of hundreds of thousands of distinct CDR3 sequences detected, about 20% appear once; the ten largest clones hold approximately 7%. Trimming left V 3 bases short and J 2 bases short, with 8 bases between. This CDR3 region has 15 residues. Hyperthyroidism patients, aged 18 to 65, were newly diagnosed, under 2 months' duration. Ten or more counts support this clonotype.

The sequence was obtained from a woman aged 18 to 35 with stable Graves' hyperthyroidism. Some clones in this sample may be carry-over from other donors' samples. The chain uses TRBV12-3 or TRBV12-4 and TRBJ1-6, with D possibly matching TRBD1 (6 bases). Sequencing was performed on peripheral blood. The CDR3 spells CASSFQGTYNSPLHF. In DNA, the CDR3 is TGTGCCAGCAGTTTTCAGGGGACCTATAATTCACCCCTCCACTTT.